The source of this T cell receptor beta chain is a study of cytomegalovirus exposure and HLA in healthy donors. Losses at the gene ends were 8 bases for V and 7 bases for J; bases not matched to a gene: 12. This CDR3 contains 15 residues. CDR1 and CDR2 (germline): MNHEY, SVGAGI. A multiplex PCR was run with 60 Vbeta primers and 13 Jbeta primers. The repertoire was sequenced with immunoSEQ multiplex PCR; TCRdb's copy has only in-frame clones and lacks some. The data show around 140,000 clones, with around three fifths seen just once and 2% to 2.5% held by the top ten. The chain is built from TRBV6-5 and TRBJ1-4; 8 bases fit TRBD1. Specimen: PBMCs. This TCR derives from a woman in her 40s in good health and CMV-seronegative. Written as DNA, the CDR3 is TGTGCCAGCTCGGGGCCCGGACAGGGCGGTGAAAAACTGTTTTTT. It encodes CASSGPGQGGEKLFF.